Below, one T cell receptor (beta chain) is given with its context. V lost 7 bases, J lost 2 bases, and 12 bases stayed unmatched. This CDR3 contains 16 residues. The germline V gene has CDR1 MGHDK and CDR2 SYGVNS. Cord blood came from elective full-term cesareans at about 37-43 weeks without labor or membrane rupture. This sample was taken from a study of naive CD8 T cells in extremely preterm neonates. Libraries were prepared by immunoSEQ multiplex PCR; TCRdb keeps only in-frame clonotypes and omits some of them. The profile shows 7,000 or so clones, around nine tenths of them singletons. J is TRBJ2-7 and V is TRBV25-1; 9 nucleotides match TRBD1. This TCR was sampled from a newborn in good health. The sequenced material came from naive CD8+ T cells from cord blood. CDR3 sequence reads: CASTPPRGQGPYEQYF. The CDR3 DNA is TGTGCCAGCACCCCCCCACGTGGACAGGGGCCCTACGAGCAGTACTTC.